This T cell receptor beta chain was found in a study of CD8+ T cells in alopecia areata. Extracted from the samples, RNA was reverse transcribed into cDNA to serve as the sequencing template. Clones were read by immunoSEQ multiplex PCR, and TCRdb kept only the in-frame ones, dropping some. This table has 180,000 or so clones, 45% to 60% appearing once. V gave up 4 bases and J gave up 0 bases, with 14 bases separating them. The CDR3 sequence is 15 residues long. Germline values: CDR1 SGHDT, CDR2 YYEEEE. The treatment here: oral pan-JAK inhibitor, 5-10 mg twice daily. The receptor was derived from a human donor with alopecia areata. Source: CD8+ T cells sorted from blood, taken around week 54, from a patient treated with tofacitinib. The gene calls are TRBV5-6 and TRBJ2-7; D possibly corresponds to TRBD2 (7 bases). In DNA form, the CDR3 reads TGTGCCAGCAGCCGGTCGGGGGGCTCCTCCTACGAGCAGTACTTC. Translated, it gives CASSRSGGSSYEQYF.